This entry lists 8 T cell receptor beta chains sequenced from one sample in a study of shared clonotypes between healthy human individuals. Produced via immunoSEQ multiplex PCR; TCRdb's table is partial and in-frame only. The repertoire holds about 530,000 clones, 96% seen once, with approximately 0.062% in the top ten. Sequencing was carried out using naive CD4+ T cells sorted from blood. Sample subset: CD45RA+ positively selected. The source is a woman younger than 45 in good health.

The chain uses TRBV6-1 and TRBJ1-3; no clear D. V lost 7 bases and J lost 4, with 5 bases in between. Germline V CDR1 and CDR2: MNHNS, SASEGT. This CDR3 is built from 11 residues. The CDR3 reads CASTPGNTIYF. The CDR3 bases are TGTGCCAGCACACCCGGAAACACCATATATTTT.

V and J are TRBV5-1 and TRBJ2-7, with TRBD2 as a possible D gene (5 bases). The CDR3 is 16 residues long. Germline CDR1 and CDR2: SGHRS and YFSETQ. Trimming took off 4 bases at V and 0 bases at J, with 17 bases between the two ends. The DNA for the CDR3 is TGCGCCAGCAGCACTAATACCCCTACTAGCTCCTACGAGCAGTACTTC. It translates to CASSTNTPTSSYEQYF.

The chain joins TRBV18 to TRBJ1-3; 8 nucleotides agree with TRBD1. The ends lost 2 bases at V and 4 bases at J; junction bases unmatched: 4. Germline V gene lookup returns CDR1 KGHSH and CDR2 LQKENI. The CDR3 totals 15 residues. The CDR3 nucleotides are TGTGCCAGCTCACCATCAGGGGGCGGCGGAAACACCATATATTTT. Protein sequence: CASSPSGGGGNTIYF.

In this sample, this clone turned up once. This chain links TRBV5-6 with TRBJ1-3, with D hard to call. With 1 base removed from V and 0 bases from J, the gap between germline ends came to 8 bases. CDR1 SGHDT and CDR2 YYEEEE come from the germline V gene. The CDR3 is 15 amino acids. In DNA form, the CDR3 reads TGTGCCAGCAGCTTGCAGGTTAACTCTGGAAACACCATATATTTT. This gives the protein CASSLQVNSGNTIYF.

The chain joins TRBV7-9 to TRBJ2-5; no clear D gene. Germline-derived CDR1 and CDR2 are SEHNR and FQNEAQ (reference sequence). This CDR3 comprises 14 residues. V was clipped by 7 bases and J by 2 bases, with 14 bases between them. The CDR3, as DNA: TGTGCCAGCACCCAAAGGACGGATCAAGAGACCCAGTACTTC. It is translated as CASTQRTDQETQYF.

Regarding this clone: Other DNA variants within this sample encode the same CDR3. The rearrangement joins TRBV10-2 to TRBJ1-3, with TRBD1 matching 11 bases. The J segment lost 3 bases and the V segment lost 5 bases, leaving 3 bases of the junction unmatched. Germline CDR1 WSHSY, CDR2 SAAADI. This CDR3 spans 15 amino acids. This chain's CDR3 is CASSRDRGFGNTIYF. Here the CDR3 DNA reads TGCGCCAGCAGTCGGGACAGGGGGTTTGGAAACACCATATATTTT.

This chain uses TRBV5-1 with TRBJ2-2; D gene ambiguous. V was trimmed by 3 bases and J by 3 bases, leaving 12 bases between them. The CDR3 length is 15 residues. Germline V CDR1 and CDR2: SGHRS, YFSETQ. CDR3 loop: CASSSQLQYTGELFF. The CDR3 DNA reads as TGCGCCAGCAGCTCCCAGTTACAGTACACCGGGGAGCTGTTTTTT.

This sequence joins TRBV11-2 and TRBJ2-7, with 14 bases matching TRBD2. This CDR3 contains 19 residues. V was pared by 5 bases and J by 0 bases, with 12 bases of the junction left unmatched. CDR1 and CDR2 from the germline V gene are SGHAT and FQNNGV. CDR3 in amino acids: CASSPRTSGRWGSSYEQYF. The CDR3 DNA follows: TGTGCCAGCAGCCCGCGGACTAGCGGGAGGTGGGGAAGCTCCTACGAGCAGTACTTC.